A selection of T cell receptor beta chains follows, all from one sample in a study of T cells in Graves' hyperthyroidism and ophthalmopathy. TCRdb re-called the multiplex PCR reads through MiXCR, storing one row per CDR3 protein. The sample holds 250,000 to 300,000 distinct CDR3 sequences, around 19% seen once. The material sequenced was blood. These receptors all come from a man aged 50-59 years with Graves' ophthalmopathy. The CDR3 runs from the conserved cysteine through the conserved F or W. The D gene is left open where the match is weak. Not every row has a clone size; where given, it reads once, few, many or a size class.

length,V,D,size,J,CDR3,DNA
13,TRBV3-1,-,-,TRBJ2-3,CASSQEWSDTQYF,TGTGCCAGCAGCCAAGAGTGGTCAGATACGCAGTATTTT
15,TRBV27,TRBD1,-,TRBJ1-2,CASSFAGTGNLGYTF,TGTGCCAGCAGTTTCGCCGGGACAGGGAATCTCGGCTACACCTTC
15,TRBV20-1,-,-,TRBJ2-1,CSAQGGRSSYNEQFF,TGCAGTGCTCAGGGGGGCAGGTCCTCCTACAATGAGCAGTTCTTC
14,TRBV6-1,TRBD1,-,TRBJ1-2,CASTSTGGNYGYTF,TGTGCCAGCACCTCGACAGGGGGCAACTATGGCTACACCTTC
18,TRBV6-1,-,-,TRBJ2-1,CASSLTLGPLENYNEQFF,TGTGCCAGCAGCCTAACACTAGGCCCCTTGGAGAACTACAATGAGCAGTTCTTC
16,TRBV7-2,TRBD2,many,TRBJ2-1,CASTLEGGRLAGEQFF,TGTGCCAGCACCCTCGAGGGAGGCCGACTAGCGGGTGAGCAGTTCTTC
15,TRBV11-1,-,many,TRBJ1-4,CASSLGMTGTEKLFF,TGTGCCAGCAGCCTCGGAATGACAGGAACTGAAAAACTGTTTTTT
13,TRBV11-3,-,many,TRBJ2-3,CASSSSLADTQYF,TGTGCCAGCAGCTCGTCCCTAGCAGATACGCAGTATTTT
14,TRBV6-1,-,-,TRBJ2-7,CASKAPDRPYEQYF,TGTGCCAGCAAGGCCCCTGACAGACCCTACGAGCAGTACTTC
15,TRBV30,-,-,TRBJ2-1,CAWSGTATSYNEQFF,TGTGCCTGGAGCGGTACAGCTACATCCTACAATGAGCAGTTCTTC
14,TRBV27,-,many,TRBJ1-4,CASNSGRSNEKLFF,TGTGCCAGCAATTCCGGACGGTCGAATGAAAAACTGTTTTTT
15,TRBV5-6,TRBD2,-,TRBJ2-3,CASSFLRAGVDTQYF,TGTGCCAGCAGCTTTCTTCGAGCGGGAGTAGATACGCAGTATTTT
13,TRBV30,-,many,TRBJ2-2,CAWSSIGTGELFF,TGTGCCTGGAGTTCTATTGGCACCGGGGAGCTGTTTTTT
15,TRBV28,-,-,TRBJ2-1,CASSPPWVTHNEQFF,TGTGCCAGCAGCCCCCCGTGGGTGACTCACAATGAGCAGTTCTTC
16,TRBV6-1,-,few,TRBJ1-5,CASSELTVRSNQPQHF,TGTGCCAGCAGTGAACTTACAGTTCGTAGCAATCAGCCCCAGCATTTT
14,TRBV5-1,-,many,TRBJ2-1,CASSLGPRGTEQFF,TGCGCCAGCAGCTTGGGACCCCGGGGGACTGAGCAGTTCTTC
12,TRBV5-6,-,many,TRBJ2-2,CASSANTGELFF,TGTGCCAGCAGCGCGAACACCGGGGAGCTGTTTTTT
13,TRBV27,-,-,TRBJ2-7,CATSVHNSYEQYF,TGTGCCACCTCCGTGCATAATTCCTACGAGCAGTACTTC
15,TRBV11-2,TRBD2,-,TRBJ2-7,CASRPGVGGSYEQYF,TGTGCCAGCAGGCCAGGAGTGGGGGGGTCCTACGAGCAGTACTTC
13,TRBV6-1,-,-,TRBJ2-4,CASSQEEGTIQYF,TGTGCCAGCAGTCAAGAGGAGGGAACCATTCAGTACTTC
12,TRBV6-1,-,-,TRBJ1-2,CASSTGTEGYTF,TGTGCCAGCAGCACCGGGACGGAAGGCTACACCTTC
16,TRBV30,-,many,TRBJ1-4,CAWRNSPAATNEKLFF,TGTGCCTGGAGAAACTCCCCAGCTGCAACTAATGAAAAACTGTTTTTT
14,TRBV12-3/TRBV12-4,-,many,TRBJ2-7,CASSLGHTTYEQYF,TGTGCCAGCAGTTTAGGGCATACTACCTACGAGCAGTACTTC
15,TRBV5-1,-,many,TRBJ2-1,CASNVELPGRNEQFF,TGCGCCAGCAATGTAGAACTTCCAGGGAGGAATGAGCAGTTCTTC
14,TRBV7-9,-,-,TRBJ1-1,CASSHQGRNTEAFF,TGTGCCAGCAGCCACCAGGGGCGGAACACTGAAGCTTTCTTT
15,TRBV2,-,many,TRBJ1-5,CASRDRQADNQPQHF,TGTGCCAGCAGAGACCGACAGGCCGACAATCAGCCCCAGCATTTT
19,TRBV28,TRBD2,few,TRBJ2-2,CASRGDSRTLAGEAGELFF,TGTGCCAGCAGAGGGGACTCTCGCACCCTAGCGGGAGAGGCCGGGGAGCTGTTTTTT
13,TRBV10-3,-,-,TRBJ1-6,CAISENSNSPLHF,TGTGCCATCAGTGAGAACAGTAATTCACCCCTCCACTTT
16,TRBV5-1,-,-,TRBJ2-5,CASSLDGTRTKETQYF,TGCGCCAGCAGCTTGGACGGGACAAGGACTAAAGAGACCCAGTACTTC
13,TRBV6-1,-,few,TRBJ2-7,CASLDTYSYEQYF,TGTGCCAGCCTGGACACTTACTCCTACGAGCAGTACTTC
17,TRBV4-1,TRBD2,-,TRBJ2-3,CASSQDLAGTYTDTQYF,TGCGCCAGCAGCCAAGATCTAGCGGGCACCTACACAGATACGCAGTATTTT
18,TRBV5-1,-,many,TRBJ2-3,CASSLGTAGPSSTDTQYF,TGCGCCAGCAGCTTGGGTACTGCGGGACCAAGTAGCACAGATACGCAGTATTTT
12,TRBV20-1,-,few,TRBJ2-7,CSAKRLAYEQYF,TGCAGTGCTAAGAGACTAGCCTACGAGCAGTACTTC
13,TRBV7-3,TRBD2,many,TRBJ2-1,CASSSWREGEQFF,TGTGCCAGCAGCTCCTGGCGGGAGGGTGAGCAGTTCTTC
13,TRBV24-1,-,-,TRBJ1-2,CATSDPGGYGYTF,TGTGCCACCAGTGATCCCGGGGGGTATGGCTACACCTTC
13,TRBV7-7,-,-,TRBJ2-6,CASSPGLGNVLTF,TGTGCTAGCAGCCCCGGACTGGGCAACGTCCTGACTTTC
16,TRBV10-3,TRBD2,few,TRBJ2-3,CATVGATGGVPDTQYF,TGTGCCACCGTCGGAGCGACGGGAGGGGTGCCAGATACGCAGTATTTT
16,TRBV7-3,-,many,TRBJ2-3,CASSLRSASITDTQYF,TGTGCCAGCAGCTTAAGGTCCGCTAGCATAACAGATACGCAGTATTTT
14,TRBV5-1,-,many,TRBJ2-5,CASIAGTGEETQYF,TGCGCCAGCATCGCTGGGACGGGAGAAGAGACCCAGTACTTC
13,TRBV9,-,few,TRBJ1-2,CASSVGVGAGYTF,TGTGCCAGCAGCGTAGGGGTAGGGGCAGGCTACACCTTC
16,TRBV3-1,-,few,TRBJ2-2,CASSHLQGWGTGELFF,TGTGCCAGCAGCCATTTACAGGGCTGGGGCACCGGGGAGCTGTTTTTT